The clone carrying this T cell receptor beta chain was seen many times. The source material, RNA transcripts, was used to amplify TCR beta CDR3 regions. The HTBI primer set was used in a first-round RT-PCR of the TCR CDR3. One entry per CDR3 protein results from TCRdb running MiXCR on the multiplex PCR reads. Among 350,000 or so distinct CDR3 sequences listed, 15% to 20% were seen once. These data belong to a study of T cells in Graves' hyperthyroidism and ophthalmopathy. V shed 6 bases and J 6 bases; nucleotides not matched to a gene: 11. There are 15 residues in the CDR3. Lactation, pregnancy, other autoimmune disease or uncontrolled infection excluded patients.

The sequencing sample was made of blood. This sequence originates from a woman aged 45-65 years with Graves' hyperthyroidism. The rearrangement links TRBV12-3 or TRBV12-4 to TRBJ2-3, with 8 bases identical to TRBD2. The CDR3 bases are TGTGCCAGCAGATCCATAGCGGGGCTTACGGATACGCAGTATTTT. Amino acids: CASRSIAGLTDTQYF.